This T cell receptor beta chain was obtained from a study of Graves' ophthalmopathy and Graves' hyperthyroidism. Germline values: CDR1 SGDLS, CDR2 YYNGEE. The V and J ends lost 6 bases and 2 bases respectively, with 11 bases between them. The CDR3 runs to 13 residues. Beta-chain TCR CDR3 regions were amplified from RNA transcripts. First-round RT-PCR with HTBI primers preceded a second-round multiplex PCR. TCRdb redid the calling of the multiplex PCR reads with MiXCR, one entry per CDR3 protein. This sample has about half a million distinct CDR3 sequences; about 15% occur once, and the top ten carry about 10%. This clonotype was counted many times. The PBMCs used were ones drawn from around 10 ml of fresh peripheral blood.

The sample was blood. This chain uses TRBV9 with TRBJ1-2; D gene ambiguous. The receptor was isolated from a woman aged 25 to 39 with Graves' ophthalmopathy. Here the CDR3 reads CASTHGQNYGYTF. Written as DNA, the CDR3 is TGTGCCAGCACCCATGGCCAGAACTATGGCTACACCTTC.